The clone carrying this T cell receptor beta chain is classed as medium-sized. Its antigen is unidentified. Multiplex PCR amplified the TCR beta CDR3 region. Its first round ran for about 10 cycles with 32 V and 13 J primers. TCRdb re-called the multiplex PCR reads with MiXCR, one entry per CDR3 protein. This sample has roughly 11,000 distinct CDR3 sequences; more than 25% occur once, and the top ten carry around a fifth. CDR3 size: 18 residues. Per the germline V gene, CDR1 is SNHLY and CDR2 is FYNNEI. With 6 bases removed from V and 2 bases from J, the gap between germline ends came to 23 bases. This sample is part of a study of immune heterogeneity within non-small cell lung tumors. Study details: The composition of the tumors was several squamous cell carcinomas, some 10 non-squamous carcinomas and 1 not otherwise specified. Broader study findings: Alongside site-unique high-frequency clones, identical dominant CDR3 beta clonotypes recurred across tumor sites within a patient. Largely, high-frequency T-cell receptor beta clonotypes differed from one individual patient to another.

Bulk tumor genomic DNA (around 600 ng per sample) served as template. Surgeons took several biopsies per primary tumor, spaced far apart, during surgery. Those enrolled were patients newly diagnosed with untreated non-small cell lung cancer and undergoing curative surgery. The sequenced material came from lung tumor tissue. The TCR originated in a woman in her forties or fifties with non-small cell lung cancer. The chain couples TRBV2 to TRBJ1-3, with D perhaps TRBD1 (6 bases). The CDR3 DNA follows: TGTGCCAGCAGGTACTCTACCGGGACAACAGCTACTGGAAACACCATATATTTT. Translated, it gives CASRYSTGTTATGNTIYF.